This is a list of T cell receptor beta chains from one sample in a study of cytomegalovirus exposure and HLA in healthy donors. Here immunoSEQ multiplex PCR was the method, and the copy in TCRdb shows in-frame clones only, minus some. This table has about 71,000 clones, about 94% appearing once. Sequenced material: PBMCs. Receptors were obtained from a man aged 18 to 35 in good health and CMV-seropositive. Both conserved end residues are part of each CDR3. Each record gives: V gene, D gene, CDR3 protein. D genes are given only for firm matches.

V: TRBV27; D: TRBD1; CDR3: CASSPHFRTGRGANYGYTF
V: TRBV7-9; D: .; CDR3: CASTELSTGYESPLHF
V: TRBV15; D: .; CDR3: CATSIRQPNYGYTF
V: TRBV6-6; D: .; CDR3: CASSYAGFQETQYF
V: TRBV7-6; D: .; CDR3: CASSPRGFSNQPQHF
V: TRBV29-1; D: .; CDR3: CSAMAGLNTEAFF
V: TRBV7-3; D: TRBD2; CDR3: CASSLGGRSNNEQFF
V: TRBV6-1; D: TRBD2; CDR3: CASSEDPSGVFYEQYF
V: TRBV19; D: .; CDR3: CASSIGELNQPQHF
V: TRBV19; D: .; CDR3: CASKRGRSSTDTQYF
V: TRBV7-3; D: .; CDR3: CASSLKAGFEAFF
V: TRBV10-3; D: .; CDR3: CAISEKILGANGEKLFF
V: TRBV7-9; D: TRBD1; CDR3: CASSGQGGTGELFF
V: TRBV19; D: TRBD2; CDR3: CATQVVAGTSYEQYF
V: TRBV19; D: TRBD1; CDR3: CASSIRGIGNQPQHF
V: TRBV7-9; D: .; CDR3: CASSLVTGNTEAFF
V: TRBV27; D: TRBD2; CDR3: CASRRGQRGGSTDTQYF
V: TRBV5-1; D: .; CDR3: CASSWTPTAYGSYEQYF
V: TRBV7-6; D: TRBD2; CDR3: CASSLGLAGDYEQYF
V: TRBV4-2; D: TRBD2; CDR3: CASSQDWSSTSGPSYEQYF
V: TRBV5-1; D: .; CDR3: CASSTFSGYSETQYF
V: TRBV6-1; D: .; CDR3: CASSEEEDYPVTEQFF
V: TRBV18; D: .; CDR3: CASAQEGYEQYF
V: TRBV20-1; D: .; CDR3: CSAVIQEQFF
V: TRBV5-1; D: TRBD1; CDR3: CASSGQGGYEQYF
V: TRBV29-1; D: .; CDR3: CSVEEWGVKGNEQYF